This entry lists 28 T cell receptor beta chains sequenced from one sample in a study of CD8 T cells in ankylosing spondylitis. TCRdb fed the 5' RACE reads into MiXCR, producing one record per CDR3 protein. The profile covers approximately 250,000 distinct CDR3 sequences, with roughly a tenth appearing a single time and 2.6% taken by the ten largest. Sequencing used blood, either unsorted or a sorted T cell fraction (not recorded which). The source is a male donor with ankylosing spondylitis or in good health (not recorded which).

This clonotype was detected once. The chain uses TRBV7-8 and TRBJ2-2; unclear D gene. The CDR3 has 15 residues. V was pared by 0 bases and J by 6 bases, with 11 bases between. CDR1 and CDR2 from the germline V gene are SGHVS and FQNEAQ. The CDR3 sequence: CASSLAVTQAGELFF. The CDR3 coding sequence is TGTGCCAGCAGCTTAGCGGTCACCCAGGCCGGGGAGCTGTTTTTT.

This clonotype has at least ten counts. The V gene is TRBV27, the J gene TRBJ2-3, with D perhaps assigned TRBD1 or TRBD2 (5 bases each). Germline V gene data show CDR1 as MNHEY and CDR2 as SMNVEV (reference sequence). Trimming cost V 4 bases and J 0 bases, with 11 bases left between them. This CDR3 has 15 amino acids. The CDR3 DNA sequence: TGTGCCAGCAGTTCCCGGGGACCTAGCACAGATACGCAGTATTTT. The encoded protein is CASSSRGPSTDTQYF.

In this sample, this clonotype turned up many times. The chain couples TRBV2 to TRBJ2-7, with TRBD2 as a possible D gene (5 bases). CDR3 length: 14 amino acids. The V gene's germline CDR1 is SNHLY and CDR2 FYNNEI. The V gene lost 2 bases and the J gene lost 2 bases, with 10 bases spanning the gap. For the CDR3, the DNA is TGTGCCAGCAGTGAACAGGACTTAACCTACGAGCAGTACTTC. It is translated as CASSEQDLTYEQYF.

The rearrangement links TRBV14 to TRBJ2-5; 10 bases fit TRBD2. The V and J ends lost 0 bases and 0 bases, in that order; junction bases with no gene match: 1. Germline V lookup: CDR1 SGHDN, CDR2 FVKESK. The CDR3 has 16 amino acids. The CDR3 nucleotides read TGTGCCAGCAGCCAAGATCTAGCGGGGGACCAAGAGACCCAGTACTTC. This encodes CASSQDLAGDQETQYF. The variable domain in full, completed from reference TRBV14 and TRBJ2-5, reads EAGVTQFPSHSVIEKGQTVTLRCDPISGHDNLYWYRRVMGKEIKFLLHFVKESKQDESGMPNNRFLAERTGGTYSTLKVQPAELEDSGVYFCASSQDLAGDQETQYFGPGTRLLVL.

The sample holds many counts of this clonotype. The rearrangement links TRBV15 to TRBJ2-4; TRBD1 or TRBD2 may be the D gene (6 bases each). The CDR3 contains 14 residues. Looked up from germline, CDR1 is LNHNV and CDR2 is YYDKDF (reference sequence). V dropped 1 base and J dropped 6 bases, with 10 bases sitting between them. The CDR3, as DNA: TGTGCCACCAGCAGAGTAGGGGGAGGAAACATTCAGTACTTC. Its protein is CATSRVGGGNIQYF.

This clonotype has ten or more counts. The chain is built from TRBV6-1 and TRBJ1-5; 7 nucleotides match TRBD1. CDR3 length: 14 amino acids. CDR1 MNHNS and CDR2 SASEGT come from the germline V gene. With 9 bases clipped from V and 0 bases from J, the junction kept 5 bases outside the gene matches. Here the CDR3 DNA reads TGTGCCAGGAGGGACAGCCTTAGCAATCAGCCCCAGCATTTT. Translating gives CARRDSLSNQPQHF.

In this sample, this clonotype turned up many times. This sequence joins TRBV20-1 and TRBJ2-3; D perhaps matches TRBD2 (5 bases). Germline lookup yields CDR1 DFQATT and CDR2 SNEGSKA (reference sequence). The CDR3 has 16 residues. V lost 0 bases and J lost 4, with 17 bases in between. The CDR3 sequence: CSARDSALVKADTQYF. The CDR3 bases are TGCAGTGCTAGAGATTCAGCACTAGTGAAGGCAGATACGCAGTATTTT.

The genes are TRBV7-2 and TRBJ2-3; possible D gene TRBD2, 5 bases. V was pared by 1 base and J by 5 bases, with 10 bases between. From germline, CDR1 is SGHTA and CDR2 FQGNSA. The CDR3 totals 14 residues. CDR3 sequence reads: CASSLGGFGDTQYF. CDR3 bases: TGTGCCAGCAGCTTAGGAGGGTTCGGAGATACGCAGTATTTT. Full variable domain (remainder filled in from reference TRBV7-2 and TRBJ2-3): GAGVSQSPSNKVTEKGKDVELRCDPISGHTALYWYRQSLGQGLEFLIYFQGNSAPDKSGLPSDRFSAERTGGSVSTLTIQRTQQEDSAVYLCASSLGGFGDTQYFGPGTRLTVL.

This clonotype occurred many times. The chain combines TRBV10-3 with TRBJ2-4; D might be TRBD2 (5 bases). The CDR3 spans 13 residues. Trimming cost V 3 bases and J 9 bases, with 12 bases left between them. Germline CDR1 ENHRY, CDR2 SYGVKD. Written as DNA, the CDR3 is TGTGCCATCAGTGACCGAGGTGAGGGCATTCAGTACTTC. Its protein is CAISDRGEGIQYF.

This clonotype was detected ten times or more. V is TRBV2 and J is TRBJ2-1; TRBD2 matches at 9 bases. The CDR3 is made up of 11 amino acids. Trimming at V came to 5 bases and at J to 15 bases, leaving 5 bases not matched to a gene. Germline CDR1 is SNHLY and CDR2 is FYNNEI. The CDR3 region is CASSWTSEGFF. The CDR3 DNA reads as TGTGCCAGCAGTTGGACTAGCGAGGGGTTCTTC. Variable domain in full (rest from reference TRBV2 and TRBJ2-1): EPEVTQTPSHQVTQMGQEVILRCVPISNHLYFYWYRQILGQKVEFLVSFYNNEISEKSEIFDDQFSVERPDGSNFTLKIRSTKLEDSAMYFCASSWTSEGFFGPGTRLTVL.

This clonotype was found a few times. A much larger clone is a single base away; this may be a read error. The chain uses TRBV29-1 and TRBJ2-2; no reliable D call. The CDR3 covers 13 residues. Trimming removed 6 bases from V and 1 base from J, with 9 bases in between. Germline V gives CDR1 SQVTM, CDR2 ANQGSEA. CDR3 amino acids: CSVAARNTGELFF. Written as DNA, the CDR3 is TGCAGCGTCGCCGCCAGGAACACCGGGGAGCTGTTTTTT.

This clonotype was detected ten times or more. The chain recombines TRBV5-1 with TRBJ1-2; D might be TRBD1 (5 bases). Germline values: CDR1 SGHRS, CDR2 YFSETQ. This CDR3 spans 15 amino acids. V was shortened by 3 bases and J by 5 bases, with 17 bases between the two germline ends. Written as DNA, the CDR3 is TGCGCCAGCAGCTCCGGTGGAGGGGCCAATTATGGCTACACCTTC. Protein: CASSSGGGANYGYTF.

This clonotype was detected ten times or more. The chain couples TRBV21-1 to TRBJ2-7; the table names TRBD1, a call not compared with the DNA. TRBV21-1 represents a pseudogene. The CDR3 covers 18 residues. The CDR3 is CASSKALPGGYAGYEQYF. The CDR3 region has the DNA TGTGCCAGCAGCAAAGCGCTTCCGGGGGGCTACGCTGGCTACGAGCAGTACTTC.

This clonotype was seen repeatedly, ten times or more. The V call is TRBV20-1, the J call TRBJ2-7, with 7 nucleotides matching TRBD1. J was trimmed by 2 bases and V by 6 bases; bases with no gene match: 7. The CDR3 extends over 13 amino acids. Germline values: CDR1 DFQATT, CDR2 SNEGSKA (reference sequence). The CDR3 sequence is CSAWDSGPYEQYF. CDR3 DNA sequence: TGCAGTGCGTGGGACAGTGGGCCCTACGAGCAGTACTTC.

This clonotype appeared a few times. The V gene is TRBV11-2, the J gene TRBJ1-3; no clear D gene. Germline lookup yields CDR1 SGHAT and CDR2 FQNNGV. This CDR3 contains 16 residues. Trimming took 6 bases from V and 2 from J, leaving 17 bases between them. For the CDR3, the DNA is TGTGCCAGCAGGGGGTCTCCGGGAGGCACTGGAAACACCATATATTTT. This sequence encodes CASRGSPGGTGNTIYF.

This clonotype was detected a few times. The CDR3 DNA follows: TGTGCCTGGAGTACCGGGGGCAATCAGCCCCAGCATTTT. This gives the protein CAWSTGGNQPQHF. The chain employs TRBV30 and TRBJ1-5, with unresolved D. V was shortened by 2 bases and J by 2 bases, with 7 bases between the two germline ends. The CDR3 is 13 residues long. Germline CDR1 and CDR2: GTSNPN and SVGIG (reference sequence).

This clonotype has ten or more counts. The gene calls are TRBV20-1 and TRBJ1-1; 8 positions match TRBD1. The CDR3 is made up of 12 amino acids. CDR1 DFQATT and CDR2 SNEGSKA come from the germline V gene (reference sequence). After removal of 4 bases from V and 7 bases from J, the junction contained 5 bases not matched to a gene. The CDR3 nucleotides read TGCAGTGCTACCGGGACAGGCTTTGAAGCTTTCTTT. Amino acids: CSATGTGFEAFF.

Regarding this clonotype: Sequence at one end of the junction differs from germline and may be a read error. The chain combines TRBV4-1 with TRBJ2-3, with 8 positions matching TRBD2. The V gene's germline CDR1 is MGHRA and CDR2 YSYEKL. This CDR3 is built from 19 residues. The CDR3 DNA follows: TGCTCCAGCAGCCAAGAGTGGGGGGGTAGCGGGATTGGGGCAGATACGCAGTATTTT. Translation: CSSSQEWGGSGIGADTQYF.

Ten or more counts support this clonotype. The chain links TRBV5-1 to TRBJ2-3; D not resolved. This CDR3 comprises 16 residues. Trimming left V 2 bases short and J 0 bases short, with 13 bases between. Per germline, CDR1 SGHRS and CDR2 YFSETQ. The CDR3 protein is CASSFAPRKSTDTQYF. The CDR3, as DNA: TGCGCCAGCAGCTTCGCTCCAAGGAAGAGCACAGATACGCAGTATTTT. Filled out from reference TRBV5-1 and TRBJ2-3, the complete variable domain reads KAGVTQTPRYLIKTRGQQVTLSCSPISGHRSVSWYQQTPGQGLQFLFEYFSETQRNKGNFPGRFSGRQFSNSRSEMNVSTLELGDSALYLCASSFAPRKSTDTQYFGPGTRLTVL.

With regard to this clonotype: A much bigger clone sits one base away, suggesting this may be a read error. This chain links TRBV30 with TRBJ2-3; D ambiguous. Germline V gene lookup returns CDR1 GTSNPN and CDR2 SVGIG (reference sequence). The CDR3 sequence is 15 residues long. CDR3 nucleotide sequence: TGTGCCTGGAACCGGATGGCCAGTGGCACAGATACGCGGTATTTT. Its protein is CAWNRMASGTDTRYF.

V gene TRBV18 combines with J gene TRBJ2-3; a possible D gene is TRBD2 (5 bases). CDR1 KGHSH and CDR2 LQKENI come from the germline V gene. The CDR3 has 16 amino acids. The ends were cut back, 3 bases at V and 7 bases at J, with 20 bases in the middle. This CDR3 is CASSPQRVAEGNTQYF. In nucleotides, the CDR3 is TGTGCCAGCTCACCGCAGAGGGTCGCCGAGGGAAATACGCAGTATTTT.

The table lists this clonotype with a few counts. The V gene is TRBV18, the J gene TRBJ1-5, with D possibly being TRBD1 (5 bases). Germline values: CDR1 KGHSH, CDR2 LQKENI. The CDR3 is made up of 15 amino acids. V was clipped by 2 bases and J by 7 bases, with 15 bases between them. CDR3 residues: CASSPGAGIGQPQHF. The DNA of the CDR3 is TGTGCCAGCTCACCAGGGGCAGGGATCGGGCAGCCCCAGCATTTT.

This clonotype was observed many times. The chain is built from TRBV5-1 and TRBJ2-3; 7 bases match TRBD1. The CDR3 is 13 amino acids. Germline V gene lookup returns CDR1 SGHRS and CDR2 YFSETQ. V lost 4 bases, J lost 6 bases, and 5 bases stayed unmatched. The CDR3 DNA sequence: TGCGCCAGCAGCCGGATACAGGGGGATACGCAGTATTTT. Translated: CASSRIQGDTQYF.

This clonotype was detected ten times or more. This chain links TRBV5-1 with TRBJ2-7; possibly TRBD1 for D (5 bases). From germline, CDR1 is SGHRS and CDR2 YFSETQ. V was cut by 4 bases and J by 5 bases, with 19 bases left in between. CDR3 length: 15 amino acids. The CDR3: CASSRSSQDSDEQYF. Written as DNA, the CDR3 is TGCGCCAGCAGCCGAAGCTCACAGGATTCGGACGAGCAGTACTTC.

This clonotype was recorded at least ten times. This rearrangement joins TRBV4-2 to TRBJ2-6; D perhaps matches TRBD1 (6 bases). The germline V gene has CDR1 LGHNA and CDR2 YNFKEQ. This CDR3 is 17 amino acids long. Deletions cut 1 base from V and 5 bases from J, with 15 bases between. CDR3 nucleotides: TGTGCCAGCAGCCAAGCCCAGGGGATGGGACGGGCCAACGTCCTGACTTTC. As protein: CASSQAQGMGRANVLTF.

A few counts support this clonotype. The genes are TRBV20-1 and TRBJ2-1; the match to TRBD2 covers 9 bases. V trimming: 1 base; J trimming: 4 bases; junction bases outside the gene matches: 5. The germline CDR1 and CDR2 sequences are DFQATT and SNEGSKA (reference sequence). CDR3 length: 15 amino acids. This chain's CDR3 is CSARALAGIYNEQFF. The CDR3 region has the DNA TGCAGTGCTAGAGCACTAGCGGGTATTTACAATGAGCAGTTCTTC.

The sample holds many counts of this clonotype. This sequence joins TRBV20-1 and TRBJ1-2; D gene unclear. The CDR3 contains 11 residues. Germline CDR1 and CDR2: DFQATT and SNEGSKA (reference sequence). V was pared by 6 bases and J by 9 bases, with 14 bases between. The CDR3 coding sequence is TGCAGTGCCGGAGGCGCGGGTCGCTACACCTTC. It specifies CSAGGAGRYTF.

This clonotype came up many times. The chain employs TRBV21-1 and TRBJ1-5; the table assigns TRBD1, which was not confirmed against the DNA. TRBV21-1 is a pseudogene locus. This CDR3 has 17 amino acids. DNA for the CDR3: TGTGCCAGCAGCAGATTCAGGGCTATTTCCCCCGGTGAGCCCCAGCATTTT. It yields the protein CASSRFRAISPGEPQHF.